Below, one T cell receptor beta chain is given with its context. V was pared by 4 bases and J by 8 bases, with 17 bases between. Per germline, CDR1 SGHTA and CDR2 FQGNSA. CDR3 length: 14 amino acids. This record belongs to a study of blood T cell repertoires in COVID-19. The table came from immunoSEQ multiplex PCR; TCRdb's copy has only in-frame clones and leaves some out. This table has fewer than 40,000 clones, approximately 84% appearing once. The source material was peripheral blood. This sequence was found in a man between 65 and 85 years old with COVID-19, enrolled during active disease. This chain connects TRBV7-2 to TRBJ1-2, with D possibly being TRBD1 (6 bases). CDR3: CASSSQQGSRGYTF. The CDR3 bases are TGTGCCAGCAGCTCTCAACAGGGAAGTAGGGGCTACACCTTC. Together with reference TRBV7-2 and TRBJ1-2, the CDR3 gives the full variable domain: GAGVSQSPSNKVTEKGKDVELRCDPISGHTALYWYRQSLGQGLEFLIYFQGNSAPDKSGLPSDRFSAERTGGSVSTLTIQRTQQEDSAVYLCASSSQQGSRGYTFGSGTRLTVV.